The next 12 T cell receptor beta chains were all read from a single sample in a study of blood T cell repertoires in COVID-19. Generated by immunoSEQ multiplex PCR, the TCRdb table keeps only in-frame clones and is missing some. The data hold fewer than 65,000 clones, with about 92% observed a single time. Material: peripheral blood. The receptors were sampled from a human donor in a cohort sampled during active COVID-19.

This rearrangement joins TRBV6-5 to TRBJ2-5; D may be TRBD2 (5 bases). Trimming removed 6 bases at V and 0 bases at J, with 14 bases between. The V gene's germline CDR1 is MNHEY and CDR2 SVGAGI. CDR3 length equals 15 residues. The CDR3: CASSSSGIYQETQYF. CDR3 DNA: TGTGCCAGCAGCAGCAGCGGTATTTACCAAGAGACCCAGTACTTC.

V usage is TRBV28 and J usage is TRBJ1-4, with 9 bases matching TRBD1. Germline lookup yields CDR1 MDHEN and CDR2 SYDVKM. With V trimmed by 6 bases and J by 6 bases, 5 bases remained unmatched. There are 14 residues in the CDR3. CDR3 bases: TGTGCCAGCAGGGGGACAGGGAGGGATGAAAAACTGTTTTTT. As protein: CASRGTGRDEKLFF.

In DNA form, the CDR3 reads TGTGCCAGCAGTTTAGGAGGGAGTGGTACCTACGAGCAGTACTTC. Protein: CASSLGGSGTYEQYF. The chain is built from TRBV27 and TRBJ2-7; D might be TRBD2 (6 bases). CDR3 length: 15 amino acids. V lost 2 bases and J 2 bases, leaving 13 bases between the germline ends. CDR1 and CDR2 from the germline V gene are MNHEY and SMNVEV (reference sequence).

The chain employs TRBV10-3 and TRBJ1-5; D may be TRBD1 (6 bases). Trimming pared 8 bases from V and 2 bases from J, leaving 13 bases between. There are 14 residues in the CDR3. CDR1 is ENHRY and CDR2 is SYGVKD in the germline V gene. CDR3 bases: TGTGCCATCGGGGCACAGGGTGGCAATCAGCCCCAGCATTTT. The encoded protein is CAIGAQGGNQPQHF.

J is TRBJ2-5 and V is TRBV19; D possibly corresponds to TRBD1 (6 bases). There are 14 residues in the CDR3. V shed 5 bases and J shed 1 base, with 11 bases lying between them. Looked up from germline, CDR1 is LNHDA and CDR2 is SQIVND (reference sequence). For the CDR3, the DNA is TGTGCCAGTAGTCGAGGACAGATCCAAGAGACCCAGTACTTC. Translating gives CASSRGQIQETQYF.

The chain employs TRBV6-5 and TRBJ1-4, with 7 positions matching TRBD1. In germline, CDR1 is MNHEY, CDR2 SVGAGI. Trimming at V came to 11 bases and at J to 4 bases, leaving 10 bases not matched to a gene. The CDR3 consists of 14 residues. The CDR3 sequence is CAASRQGDNEKLFF. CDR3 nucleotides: TGTGCCGCGTCCCGACAGGGTGATAATGAAAAACTGTTTTTT.

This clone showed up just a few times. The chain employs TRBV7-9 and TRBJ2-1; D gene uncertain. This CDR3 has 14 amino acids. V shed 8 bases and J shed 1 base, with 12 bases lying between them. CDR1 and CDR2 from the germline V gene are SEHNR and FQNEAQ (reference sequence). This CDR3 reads CASDASSSYNEQFF. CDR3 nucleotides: TGTGCCAGCGACGCGTCTAGTTCCTACAATGAGCAGTTCTTC.

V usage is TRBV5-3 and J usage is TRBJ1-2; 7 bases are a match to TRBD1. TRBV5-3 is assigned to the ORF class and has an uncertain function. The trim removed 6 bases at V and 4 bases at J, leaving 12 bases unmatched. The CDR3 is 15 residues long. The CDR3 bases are TGTGCCAGAACCGTACCAGGGACAGAAGTCTATGGCTACACCTTC. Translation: CARTVPGTEVYGYTF.

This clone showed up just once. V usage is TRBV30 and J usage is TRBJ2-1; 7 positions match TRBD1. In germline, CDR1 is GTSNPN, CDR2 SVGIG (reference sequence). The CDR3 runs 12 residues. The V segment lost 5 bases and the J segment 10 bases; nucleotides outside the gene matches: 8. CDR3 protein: CAWGGQLGEQFF. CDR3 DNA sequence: TGTGCCTGGGGGGGACAGTTGGGCGAGCAGTTCTTC.

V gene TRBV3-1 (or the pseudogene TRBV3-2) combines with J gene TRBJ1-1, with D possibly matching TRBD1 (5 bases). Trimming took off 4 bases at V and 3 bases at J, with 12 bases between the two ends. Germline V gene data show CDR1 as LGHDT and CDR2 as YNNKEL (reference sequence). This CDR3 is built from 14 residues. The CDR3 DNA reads TGTGCCAGCAGCCCCGGGGGAGGGTACACTGAAGCTTTCTTT. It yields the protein CASSPGGGYTEAFF.

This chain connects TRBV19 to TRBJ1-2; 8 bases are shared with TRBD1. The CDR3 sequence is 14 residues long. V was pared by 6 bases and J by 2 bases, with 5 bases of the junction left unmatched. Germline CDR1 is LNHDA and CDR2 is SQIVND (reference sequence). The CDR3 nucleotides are TGTGCCAGTAGCGGGGACAGGTGGAACTATGGCTACACCTTC. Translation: CASSGDRWNYGYTF.

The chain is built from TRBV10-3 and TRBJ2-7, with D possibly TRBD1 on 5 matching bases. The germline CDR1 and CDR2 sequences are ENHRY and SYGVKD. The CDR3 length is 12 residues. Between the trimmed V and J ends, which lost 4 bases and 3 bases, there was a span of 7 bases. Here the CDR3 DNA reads TGTGCCATCAGTGTCGACAGCTACGAGCAGTACTTC. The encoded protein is CAISVDSYEQYF.